The entry below describes one T cell receptor (beta chain). TCR beta CDR3 sequences were amplified from RNA transcripts. An initial round of RT-PCR targeting the TCR CDR3 relied on the HTBI primer set. Each CDR3 protein gets one entry after TCRdb re-called the multiplex PCR reads with MiXCR. Of about 110,000 distinct CDR3 sequences in the sample, roughly 15% were seen once. This entry comes from a study of T cells in Graves' hyperthyroidism and ophthalmopathy. Study-level background: Peripheral blood draws took place at initial diagnosis, ahead of any treatment.

The authors deemed Graves' hyperthyroidism stable absent ophthalmopathy progression within 18 months. Sequenced sample: blood. This TCR was sampled from a woman between 45 and 60 years old with Graves' hyperthyroidism.

The CDR3 region is CASSLRWGSTDNEQFF. In DNA form, the CDR3 reads TGTGCCAGCAGTTTGAGGTGGGGCAGCACGGACAATGAGCAGTTCTTC. The chain combines TRBV28 with TRBJ2-1, with D possibly being TRBD1 (5 bases). CDR1 and CDR2 from the germline V gene are MDHEN and SYDVKM. V gave up 3 bases and J gave up 5 bases, with 17 bases separating them. The CDR3 loop spans 16 amino acids. Full variable domain (rest looked up from reference TRBV28 and TRBJ2-1): DVKVTQSSRYLVKRTGEKVFLECVQDMDHENMFWYRQDPGLGLRLIYFSYDVKMKEKGDIPEGYSVSREKKERFSLILESASTNQTSMYLCASSLRWGSTDNEQFFGPGTRLTVL.